This T cell receptor (beta chain) is drawn from a study of human T cells and chemical hapten exposure. Regarding time point: patch test 2, 6 weeks after DPC sensitization. Stated treatment: therapeutic diphenylcyclopropenone sensitization with weekly scalp DPC. The ends lost 5 bases at V and 8 bases at J; junction bases unmatched: 19. Germline CDR1 is SEHNR and CDR2 is FQNEAQ (reference sequence). The CDR3 sequence is 19 residues long. This clonotype was found a few times. Library construction involved attaching unique molecular identifiers to individual cDNA molecules, which allowed quantitative, reproducible TCR counting. TCRdb redid the calling of the RACE reads with MiXCR, one entry per CDR3 protein. Altogether tens of thousands of distinct CDR3 sequences are present, roughly a tenth being singletons, with the ten largest covering less than 5%.

This material consisted of whole blood, taken in connection with sensitization to the hapten diphenylcyclopropenone (DPC). The receptor comes from a woman between 50 and 59 years old with alopecia areata. Some clones in this sample may be carry-over from other donors' samples. The chain recombines TRBV7-9 with TRBJ1-4; 11 positions match TRBD1. DNA for the CDR3: TGTGCCAGCAGCGCTGGACAGGGGGCGGAACTCCTTAAGGAGGAAAAACTGTTTTTT. It codes for CASSAGQGAELLKEEKLFF.